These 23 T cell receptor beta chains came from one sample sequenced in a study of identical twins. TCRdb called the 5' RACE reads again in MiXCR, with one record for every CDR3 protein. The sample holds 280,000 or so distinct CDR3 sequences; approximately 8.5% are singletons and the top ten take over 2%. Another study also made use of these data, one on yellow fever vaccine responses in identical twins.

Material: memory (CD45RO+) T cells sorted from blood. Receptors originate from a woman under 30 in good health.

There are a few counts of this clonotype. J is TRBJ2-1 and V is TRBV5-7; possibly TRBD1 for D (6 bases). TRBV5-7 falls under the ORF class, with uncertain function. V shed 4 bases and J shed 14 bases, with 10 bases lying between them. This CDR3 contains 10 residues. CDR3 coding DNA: TGTGCCAGCAGCCTCAGGGGTGAGTTCTTC. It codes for CASSLRGEFF.

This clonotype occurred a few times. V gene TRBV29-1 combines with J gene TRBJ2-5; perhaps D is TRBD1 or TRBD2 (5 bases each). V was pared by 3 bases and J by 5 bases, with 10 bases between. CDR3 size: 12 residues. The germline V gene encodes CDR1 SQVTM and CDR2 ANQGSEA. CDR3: CSVDEGYETQYF. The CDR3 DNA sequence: TGCAGCGTTGATGAGGGGTACGAGACCCAGTACTTC.

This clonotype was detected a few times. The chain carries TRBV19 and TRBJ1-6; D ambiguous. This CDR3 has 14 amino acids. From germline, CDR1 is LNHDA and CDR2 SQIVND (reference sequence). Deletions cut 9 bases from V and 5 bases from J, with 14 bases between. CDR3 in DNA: TGTGCCAGCGCACGGGATCCTGATAATTCACCCCTCCACTTT. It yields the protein CASARDPDNSPLHF.

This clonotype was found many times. CDR3 amino acids: CASSFGDRDYEQYF. The CDR3 DNA follows: TGTGCCAGCAGTTTCGGGGACAGGGACTACGAGCAGTACTTC. V and J are TRBV12-3 or TRBV12-4 and TRBJ2-7; 9 positions match TRBD1. Trimming at V came to 3 bases and at J to 3 bases, leaving 3 bases not matched to a gene. The CDR3 has 14 amino acids.

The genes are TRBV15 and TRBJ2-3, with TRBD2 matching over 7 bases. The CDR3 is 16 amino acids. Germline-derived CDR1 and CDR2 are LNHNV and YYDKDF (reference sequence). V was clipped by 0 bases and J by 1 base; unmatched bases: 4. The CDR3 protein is CATSRDLAGRTDTQYF. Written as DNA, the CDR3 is TGTGCCACCAGCAGAGATTTAGCGGGTCGCACAGATACGCAGTATTTT.

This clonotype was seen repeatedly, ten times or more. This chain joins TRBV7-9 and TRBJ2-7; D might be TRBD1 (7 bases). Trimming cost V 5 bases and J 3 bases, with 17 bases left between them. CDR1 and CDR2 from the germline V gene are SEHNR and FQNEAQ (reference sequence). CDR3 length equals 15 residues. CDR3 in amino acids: CASSPTAGQYYEQYF. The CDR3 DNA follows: TGTGCCAGCAGCCCGACGGCGGGACAGTACTACGAGCAGTACTTC. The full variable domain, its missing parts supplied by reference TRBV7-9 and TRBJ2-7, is DTGVSQNPRHKITKRGQNVTFRCDPISEHNRLYWYRQTLGQGPEFLTYFQNEAQLEKSRLLSDRFSAERPKGSFSTLEIQRTEQGDSAMYLCASSPTAGQYYEQYFGPGTRLTVT.

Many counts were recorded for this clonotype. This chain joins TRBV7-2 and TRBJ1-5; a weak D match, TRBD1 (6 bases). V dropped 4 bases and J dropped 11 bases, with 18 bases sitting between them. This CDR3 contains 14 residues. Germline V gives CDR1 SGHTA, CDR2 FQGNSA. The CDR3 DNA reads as TGTGCCAGCAGCTCCCCACAGGGAAAAGGGGCCCAGCATTTT. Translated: CASSSPQGKGAQHF.

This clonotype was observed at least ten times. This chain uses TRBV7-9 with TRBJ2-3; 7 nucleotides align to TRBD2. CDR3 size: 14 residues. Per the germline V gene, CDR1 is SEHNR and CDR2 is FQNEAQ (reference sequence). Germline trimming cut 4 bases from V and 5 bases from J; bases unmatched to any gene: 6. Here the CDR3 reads CASSSARGEDTQYF. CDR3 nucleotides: TGTGCCAGCAGCTCAGCCCGGGGGGAAGATACGCAGTATTTT. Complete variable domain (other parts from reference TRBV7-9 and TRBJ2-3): DTGVSQNPRHKITKRGQNVTFRCDPISEHNRLYWYRQTLGQGPEFLTYFQNEAQLEKSRLLSDRFSAERPKGSFSTLEIQRTEQGDSAMYLCASSSARGEDTQYFGPGTRLTVL.

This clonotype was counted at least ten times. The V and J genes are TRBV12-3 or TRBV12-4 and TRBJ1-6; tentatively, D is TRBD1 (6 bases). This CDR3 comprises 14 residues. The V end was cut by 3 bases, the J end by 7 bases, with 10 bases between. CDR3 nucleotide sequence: TGTGCCAGCAGTTTGCAAGGGGGGAATTCACCCCTCCACTTT. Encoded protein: CASSLQGGNSPLHF.

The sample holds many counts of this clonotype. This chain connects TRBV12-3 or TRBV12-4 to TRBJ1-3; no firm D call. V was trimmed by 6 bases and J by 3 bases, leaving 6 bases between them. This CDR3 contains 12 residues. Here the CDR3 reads CASSQNGNTIYF. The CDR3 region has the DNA TGTGCCAGCAGCCAAAATGGAAACACCATATATTTT.

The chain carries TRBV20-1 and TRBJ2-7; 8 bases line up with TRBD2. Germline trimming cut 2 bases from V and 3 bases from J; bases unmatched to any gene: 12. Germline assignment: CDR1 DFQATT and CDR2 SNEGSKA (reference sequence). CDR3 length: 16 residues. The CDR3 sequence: CSARPSRTSYSYEQYF. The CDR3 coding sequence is TGCAGTGCTAGACCCTCGAGGACTAGCTATAGCTACGAGCAGTACTTC.

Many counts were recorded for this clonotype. CDR3 DNA sequence: TGCGCCAGCAGCCCAGCTCCGGCTAGCTCCTACAATGAGCAGTTCTTC. Protein: CASSPAPASSYNEQFF. V gene TRBV5-1 combines with J gene TRBJ2-1, with D uncertain. Trimming took off 4 bases at V and 0 bases at J, with 14 bases between the two ends. The germline gives CDR1 SGHRS, CDR2 YFSETQ. This CDR3 has 16 amino acids.

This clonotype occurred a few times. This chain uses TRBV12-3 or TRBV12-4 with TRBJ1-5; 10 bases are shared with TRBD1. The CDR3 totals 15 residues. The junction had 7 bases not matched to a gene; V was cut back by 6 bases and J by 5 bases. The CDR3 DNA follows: TGTGCCAGCAGAGTGACAGGGGGCGACCATCAGCCCCAGCATTTT. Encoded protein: CASRVTGGDHQPQHF.

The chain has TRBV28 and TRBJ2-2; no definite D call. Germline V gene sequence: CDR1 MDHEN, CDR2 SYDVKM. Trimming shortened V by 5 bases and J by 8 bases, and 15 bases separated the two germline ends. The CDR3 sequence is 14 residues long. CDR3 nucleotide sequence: TGTGCCAGCAGTCCATCTGCTATGAGGGGGGAGCTGTTTTTT. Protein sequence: CASSPSAMRGELFF.

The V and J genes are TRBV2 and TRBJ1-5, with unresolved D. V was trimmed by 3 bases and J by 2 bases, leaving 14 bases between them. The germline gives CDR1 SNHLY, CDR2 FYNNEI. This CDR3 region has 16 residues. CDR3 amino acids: CASSDRGIGGNQPQHF. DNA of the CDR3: TGTGCCAGCAGTGATAGAGGGATCGGTGGCAATCAGCCCCAGCATTTT.

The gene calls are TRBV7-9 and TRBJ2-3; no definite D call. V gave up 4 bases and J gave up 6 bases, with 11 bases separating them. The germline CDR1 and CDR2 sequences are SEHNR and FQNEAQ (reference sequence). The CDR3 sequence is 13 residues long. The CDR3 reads CASSSLPPDTQYF. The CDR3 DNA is TGTGCCAGCAGCTCACTTCCGCCTGATACGCAGTATTTT.

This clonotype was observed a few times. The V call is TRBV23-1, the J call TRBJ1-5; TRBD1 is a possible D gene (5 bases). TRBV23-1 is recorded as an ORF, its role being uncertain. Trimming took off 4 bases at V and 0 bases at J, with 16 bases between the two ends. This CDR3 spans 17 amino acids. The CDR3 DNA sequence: TGCGCCAGCAGTCCCCCAGGGCCCCCCTATAGCAATCAGCCCCAGCATTTT. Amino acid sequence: CASSPPGPPYSNQPQHF.

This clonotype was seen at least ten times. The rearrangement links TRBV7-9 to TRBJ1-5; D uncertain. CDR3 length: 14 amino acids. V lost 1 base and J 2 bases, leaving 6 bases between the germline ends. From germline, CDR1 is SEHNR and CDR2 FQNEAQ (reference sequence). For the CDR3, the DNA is TGTGCCAGCAGCTTAGATAATGGCAATCAGCCCCAGCATTTT. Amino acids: CASSLDNGNQPQHF.

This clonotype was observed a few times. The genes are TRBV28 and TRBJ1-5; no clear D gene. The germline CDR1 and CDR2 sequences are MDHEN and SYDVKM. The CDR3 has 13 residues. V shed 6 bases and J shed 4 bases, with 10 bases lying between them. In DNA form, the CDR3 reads TGTGCCAGCAGACAAGAGGTGAATCAGCCCCAGCATTTT. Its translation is CASRQEVNQPQHF. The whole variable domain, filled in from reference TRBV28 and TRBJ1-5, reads DVKVTQSSRYLVKRTGEKVFLECVQDMDHENMFWYRQDPGLGLRLIYFSYDVKMKEKGDIPEGYSVSREKKERFSLILESASTNQTSMYLCASRQEVNQPQHFGDGTRLSIL.

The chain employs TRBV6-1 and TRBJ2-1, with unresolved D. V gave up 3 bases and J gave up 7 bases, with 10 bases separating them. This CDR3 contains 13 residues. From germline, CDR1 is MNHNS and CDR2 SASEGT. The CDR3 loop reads CASSDPTRNEQFF. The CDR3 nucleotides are TGTGCCAGCAGTGACCCTACGCGTAATGAGCAGTTCTTC.

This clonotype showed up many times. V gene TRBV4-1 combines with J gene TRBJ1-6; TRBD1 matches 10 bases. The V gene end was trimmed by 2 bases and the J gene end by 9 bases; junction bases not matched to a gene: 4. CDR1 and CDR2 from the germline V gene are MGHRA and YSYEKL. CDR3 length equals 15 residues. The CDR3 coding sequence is TGCGCCAGCAGCCAACCGGGACAGGGGACTTCACCCCTCCACTTT. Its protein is CASSQPGQGTSPLHF.

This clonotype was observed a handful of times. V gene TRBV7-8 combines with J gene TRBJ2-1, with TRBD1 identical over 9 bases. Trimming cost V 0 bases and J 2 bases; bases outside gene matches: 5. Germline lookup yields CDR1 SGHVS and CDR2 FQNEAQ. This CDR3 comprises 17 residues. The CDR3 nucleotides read TGTGCCAGCAGCTTAGCGTGGAGGGACAGGGCCTACAATGAGCAGTTCTTC. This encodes CASSLAWRDRAYNEQFF.

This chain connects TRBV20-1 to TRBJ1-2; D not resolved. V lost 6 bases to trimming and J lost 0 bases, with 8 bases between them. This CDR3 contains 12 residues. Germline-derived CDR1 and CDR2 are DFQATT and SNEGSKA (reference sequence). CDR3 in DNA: TGCAGTGCGCCGGAAGCTAACTATGGCTACACCTTC. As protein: CSAPEANYGYTF.